This T cell receptor beta chain was recovered during a study of shared clonotypes between healthy human individuals. Findings of the study overall: The represented genetic and exposure-history diversity was limited by the small number of donors.

The donors, healthy adults who were HIV-negative, had experienced no recent acute infections or vaccinations. The authors loaded around 190 ng DNA, 25,000 to 30,000 T cell genomes, into sorted-subset replicate PCRs. Profiling relied on immunoSEQ multiplex PCR, and the TCRdb table lists in-frame clones only, not all of them. This table has some 95,000 clones, approximately 63% appearing once. On this clone: What it recognizes is unknown.

The specimen sequenced was memory CD8+ T cells sorted from blood. Specified subset: CD45RO+ cells pooled with CCR7-negative TemRA cells. This receptor was taken from a man aged 25 to 40 in good health.

The CDR3 is CASSTLSGRISYEQYF. CDR3 DNA: TGTGCCAGCAGTACCCTAAGCGGGAGAATCTCCTACGAGCAGTACTTC. The gene calls are TRBV27 and TRBJ2-7; 8 positions match TRBD2. This CDR3 is built from 16 residues. Trimming at V came to 5 bases and at J to 0 bases, leaving 9 bases not matched to a gene. Germline CDR1 reads MNHEY; CDR2 reads SMNVEV (reference sequence).